The 28 T cell receptor beta chains reported below all come from one sample, sequenced in a study of memory CD4+ T cells and cytomegalovirus serostatus. TCRdb's table, derived via immunoSEQ multiplex PCR, lists solely in-frame clones and lacks some. The sample shows 40,000 or so clones, approximately 81% of them seen only once. Single viable CD3+CD4+CD8-CD45RO+ cells were sorted as the memory CD4+ T cells. Material: memory CD4+ T cells from blood. All receptors derive from an adult in good health and CMV-seronegative.

This chain joins TRBV2 and TRBJ2-5; D may be TRBD1 (5 bases). CDR1 and CDR2 from the germline V gene are SNHLY and FYNNEI. The V gene lost 2 bases and the J gene lost 3 bases, with 7 bases spanning the gap. This CDR3 has 13 amino acids. The CDR3 spells CASSEQQEETQYF. CDR3 in DNA: TGTGCCAGCAGTGAACAACAGGAAGAGACCCAGTACTTC.

The chain is built from TRBV11-1 and TRBJ2-5; D remains ambiguous. CDR3 length equals 13 residues. Per germline, CDR1 SGHAT and CDR2 FQDESV (reference sequence). Trimming left V 5 bases short and J 9 bases short, with 16 bases between. The CDR3: CASSPRTVEAQYF. CDR3 coding DNA: TGTGCCAGCAGCCCCAGGACGGTCGAGGCCCAGTACTTC.

As to this clone: Other DNA sequences of this sample code for an identical CDR3. The chain employs TRBV11-3 and TRBJ1-1, with no clear D. The germline V gene encodes CDR1 SGHNT and CDR2 YENEEA. Trimming removed 1 base at V and 1 base at J, with 4 bases between. The CDR3 covers 13 residues. CDR3 coding DNA: TGTGCCAGCAGCTTAGTAGGGAACACTGAAGCTTTCTTT. Translation gives CASSLVGNTEAFF.

CDR3 in DNA: TGTGCCAGCTCACCGGTCCGGATCTACAATGAGCAGTTCTTC. This encodes CASSPVRIYNEQFF. The rearrangement joins TRBV18 to TRBJ2-1, with D unresolved. The CDR3 totals 14 residues. V was shortened by 3 bases and J by 3 bases, with 9 bases between the two germline ends. CDR1 and CDR2 from the germline V gene are KGHSH and LQKENI.

This sequence joins TRBV29-1 and TRBJ1-1, with D unclear. This CDR3 contains 12 residues. V gave up 5 bases and J gave up 2 bases, with 9 bases separating them. From germline, CDR1 is SQVTM and CDR2 ANQGSEA. The CDR3 region has the DNA TGCAGCGTTTCGGAAACAAACACTGAAGCTTTCTTT. The encoded protein is CSVSETNTEAFF.

This CDR3 is CASSKLDGRARHTQYF. CDR3 bases: TGCGCCAGCAGTAAACTAGATGGCCGGGCCCGCCATACGCAGTATTTT. V is TRBV10-2 and J is TRBJ2-3; TRBD2 might be the D (5 bases). This CDR3 is built from 16 residues. From germline, CDR1 is WSHSY and CDR2 SAAADI. Trimming removed 5 bases at V and 7 bases at J, with 22 bases between.

This chain connects TRBV20-1 to TRBJ1-1; D is unresolved. The CDR3 is made up of 10 amino acids. Germline CDR1 and CDR2: DFQATT and SNEGSKA (reference sequence). CDR3 nucleotides: TGCAGGCCGGATGGGGTCGGAGCTTTCTTT. As protein: CRPDGVGAFF.

The chain uses TRBV7-2 and TRBJ2-3; 7 bases are shared with TRBD1. The V gene end was trimmed by 1 base and the J gene end by 1 base; junction bases not matched to a gene: 5. The CDR3 has 16 amino acids. The germline V gene encodes CDR1 SGHTA and CDR2 FQGNSA. The CDR3 is CASSLDRGVGTDTQYF. CDR3 nucleotide sequence: TGTGCCAGCAGCTTAGACAGGGGAGTTGGCACAGATACGCAGTATTTT.

The chain employs TRBV11-2 and TRBJ2-1; 9 bases match TRBD2. The ends lost 2 bases at V and 3 bases at J; junction bases unmatched: 2. Per the germline V gene, CDR1 is SGHAT and CDR2 is FQNNGV. The CDR3 covers 15 residues. In nucleotides, the CDR3 is TGTGCCAGCAGCTTAAGGACTAGCGACTACAATGAGCAGTTCTTC. It translates to CASSLRTSDYNEQFF.

This chain links TRBV5-5 with TRBJ2-4, with 7 nucleotides matching TRBD1. This CDR3 spans 15 amino acids. CDR1 is SGHKS and CDR2 is YYEKEE in the germline V gene (reference sequence). V trimming: 1 base; J trimming: 8 bases; junction bases outside the gene matches: 9. CDR3 nucleotide sequence: TGTGCCAGCAGCTTGAATGGACAGGTGAGGGACATTCAGTACTTC. Protein sequence: CASSLNGQVRDIQYF.

V gene TRBV6-6 combines with J gene TRBJ2-3; 13 bases are shared with TRBD2. The CDR3 is 16 residues long. Germline V CDR1 and CDR2: MNHNY, SVGAGI (reference sequence). The J segment lost 5 bases and the V segment lost 4 bases, leaving 6 bases of the junction unmatched. Here the CDR3 reads CASSSGLAGAGDTQYF. Written as DNA, the CDR3 is TGTGCCAGCAGTTCCGGACTAGCGGGAGCGGGAGATACGCAGTATTTT.

The chain couples TRBV30 to TRBJ1-1; D remains unclear. V was shortened by 0 bases and J by 3 bases, with 8 bases between the two germline ends. Germline-derived CDR1 and CDR2 are GTSNPN and SVGIG (reference sequence). This CDR3 has 13 residues. CDR3 sequence reads: CAWSVISYTEAFF. The CDR3, as DNA: TGTGCCTGGAGTGTAATTTCCTACACTGAAGCTTTCTTT.

This clone was found once. The V call is TRBV7-8, the J call TRBJ2-3; TRBD2 aligns across 16 bases. The germline gives CDR1 SGHVS, CDR2 FQNEAQ. The V gene end was trimmed by 1 base and the J gene end by 6 bases; junction bases not matched to a gene: 7. The CDR3 covers 18 residues. The CDR3 coding sequence is TGTGCCAGCAGCTTAGTAACCGGGACTAGCGGGAGGGGGGATACGCAGTATTTT. This encodes CASSLVTGTSGRGDTQYF.

V and J are TRBV7-9 and TRBJ2-1; D may be TRBD1 (6 bases). In germline, CDR1 is SEHNR, CDR2 FQNEAQ (reference sequence). The CDR3 sequence is 14 residues long. V gave up 7 bases and J gave up 5 bases, with 15 bases separating them. This chain's CDR3 is CASIQLGQNNEQFF. The CDR3 DNA follows: TGTGCCAGCATACAGTTGGGACAAAACAATGAGCAGTTCTTC.

The chain carries TRBV7-8 and TRBJ2-7; 9 bases are a match to TRBD1. The junction had 7 bases not matched to a gene; V was cut back by 1 base and J by 3 bases. Germline CDR1 SGHVS, CDR2 FQNEAQ. This CDR3 contains 16 residues. CDR3 bases: TGTGCCAGCAGCTTAGGGGGACAGGGTGTTCTCTACGAGCAGTACTTC. This sequence encodes CASSLGGQGVLYEQYF.

This clone was picked up one time. The V gene is TRBV29-1, the J gene TRBJ1-5; D ambiguous. Germline V CDR1 and CDR2: SQVTM, ANQGSEA. The CDR3 sequence is 13 residues long. With 7 bases removed from V and 4 bases from J, the gap between germline ends came to 14 bases. CDR3 loop: CSASSDGNQPQHF. In nucleotides, the CDR3 is TGCAGCGCGTCCTCAGATGGTAATCAGCCCCAGCATTTT.

The chain couples TRBV6-6 to TRBJ1-1; D is unclear. Per germline, CDR1 MNHNY and CDR2 SVGAGI (reference sequence). With 7 bases removed from V and 11 bases from J, the gap between germline ends came to 20 bases. The CDR3 consists of 13 residues. Written as DNA, the CDR3 is TGTGCCAGCACTCCGACGGCGGGCATGACGGCTTTCTTT. Protein: CASTPTAGMTAFF.

The chain couples TRBV7-9 to TRBJ1-4; perhaps TRBD1 as D (6 bases). Between the trimmed V and J ends, which lost 4 bases and 3 bases, there was a span of 6 bases. The CDR3 covers 13 residues. Germline V CDR1 and CDR2: SEHNR, FQNEAQ (reference sequence). In nucleotides, the CDR3 is TGTGCCAGCAGCTGGGGGCCTAATGAAAAACTGTTTTTT. Translation: CASSWGPNEKLFF.

The V and J genes are TRBV27 and TRBJ2-7, with 10 bases that match TRBD1. CDR3 length: 14 amino acids. Germline values: CDR1 MNHEY, CDR2 SMNVEV (reference sequence). With 6 bases clipped from V and 3 bases from J, the junction kept 5 bases outside the gene matches. CDR3 coding DNA: TGTGCCAGCAGGCCGGGACAGGGGAGCTACGAGCAGTACTTC. It yields the protein CASRPGQGSYEQYF.

The rearrangement links TRBV5-1 to TRBJ1-3; possible D gene TRBD1, 6 bases. The CDR3 runs 14 residues. Germline-derived CDR1 and CDR2 are SGHRS and YFSETQ. V dropped 5 bases and J dropped 1 base, with 10 bases sitting between them. The CDR3 nucleotides read TGCGCCAGCAGTAAGACAGGTTCTGGAAACACCATATATTTT. Its protein is CASSKTGSGNTIYF.

This rearrangement joins TRBV6-5 to TRBJ1-3; tentatively, D is TRBD1 (5 bases). Germline V gene sequence: CDR1 MNHEY, CDR2 SVGAGI. The length of the CDR3 is 13 residues. Trimming removed 6 bases at V and 2 bases at J, with 8 bases between. CDR3 in DNA: TGTGCCAGCAGCGGGGGAACTGGAAACACCATATATTTT. Its translation is CASSGGTGNTIYF.

This chain links TRBV7-6 with TRBJ2-1; either TRBD1 or TRBD2 may fit D (6 bases each). V lost 2 bases and J lost 10, with 21 bases in between. Germline V gives CDR1 SGHVS, CDR2 FNYEAQ. The CDR3 has 16 amino acids. This chain's CDR3 is CASSLRPGDSPFEQFF. In nucleotides, the CDR3 is TGTGCCAGCAGCTTACGCCCAGGGGACTCCCCTTTCGAGCAGTTCTTC.

The chain couples TRBV28 to TRBJ1-1; D is possibly TRBD1 (5 bases). The CDR3 consists of 11 residues. CDR1 is MDHEN, CDR2 SYDVKM, per germline. Trimming left V 4 bases short and J 8 bases short, with 8 bases between. Here the CDR3 reads CASSSRDEAFF. For the CDR3, the DNA is TGTGCCAGCAGTTCCAGGGACGAAGCTTTCTTT.

This clone has more than one count but fewer than ten. The chain combines TRBV28 with TRBJ2-7; D ambiguous. This CDR3 region has 12 residues. CDR1 and CDR2 (germline): MDHEN, SYDVKM. The ends were cut back, 7 bases at V and 3 bases at J, with 10 bases in the middle. CDR3 in amino acids: CASKESNYEQYF. CDR3 nucleotides: TGTGCCAGCAAGGAGTCGAACTACGAGCAGTACTTC.

V and J are TRBV11-2 and TRBJ2-7; D unclear. CDR3 length equals 11 residues. Trimming removed 1 base at V and 2 bases at J, with 0 bases between. Looked up from germline, CDR1 is SGHAT and CDR2 is FQNNGV. The CDR3 DNA reads TGTGCCAGCAGCTTAGCCTACGAGCAGTACTTC. Encoded protein: CASSLAYEQYF. Using reference TRBV11-2 and TRBJ2-7 for the parts outside the CDR3, the full variable domain is EAGVAQSPRYKIIEKRQSVAFWCNPISGHATLYWYQQILGQGPKLLIQFQNNGVVDDSQLPKDRFSAERLKGVDSTLKIQPAKLEDSAVYLCASSLAYEQYFGPGTRLTVT.

The rearrangement uses TRBV10-2 and TRBJ1-1, with 7 positions matching TRBD1. This CDR3 spans 13 amino acids. V gave up 4 bases and J gave up 5 bases; unmatched junction bases: 4. Germline CDR1 is WSHSY and CDR2 is SAAADI. CDR3 sequence (DNA): TGCGCCAGCAGTGCACAGGGGAGGACTGAAGCTTTCTTT. It codes for CASSAQGRTEAFF.

The V gene is TRBV6-6, the J gene TRBJ2-7, with 8 positions matching TRBD2. Trimming took 6 bases from V and 3 from J; bases not matched to a gene: 13. Per germline, CDR1 MNHNY and CDR2 SVGAGI (reference sequence). This CDR3 is built from 16 residues. CDR3 sequence: CASRQTFGLAGYEQYF. CDR3 nucleotides: TGTGCCAGCAGACAGACCTTTGGGCTAGCGGGCTACGAGCAGTACTTC.

This rearrangement joins TRBV7-9 to TRBJ1-2, with TRBD1 matching over 10 bases. The CDR3 extends over 12 amino acids. The ends lost 6 bases at V and 6 bases at J; junction bases unmatched: 1. Germline V gene data show CDR1 as SEHNR and CDR2 as FQNEAQ (reference sequence). The CDR3 sequence: CASRGTGDGYTF. In DNA form, the CDR3 reads TGTGCCAGCAGAGGGACAGGGGATGGCTACACCTTC.